This TCR beta chain was sequenced for a study of blood T cell repertoires in COVID-19 (dated by TCRdb to the early 2020s). Describing the broader study: Samples from collaborators originated in the United States, Italy and Spain and spanned both the acute and convalescent phases of COVID-19. The repertoires were released in a freely available public database intended as a resource for research on the immune response to SARS-CoV-2. Samples came from the ongoing ImmuneRACE study (first 160 participants) plus 1,254 subjects from 6 global collaborators. Where available, HLA class I and class II types were obtained from metadata supplied by the sample provider rather than from assay-based typing. The dataset comprised deeply sampled blood TCRbeta repertoires from subjects exposed to, actively infected with, or recovered from COVID-19. The material from the prospective study consisted of cDNA or gDNA derived from T cells, B-cell-depleted T cells, or PBMCs. Nearly every sample came with metadata listing a de-identified subject ID, COVID-19 status, age in years and sex.

The junction shows trimming of 1 base on V and 4 bases on J, and the gene matches do not reach 14 bases of it. The CDR3 sequence holds 19 residues, the cysteine and phenylalanine included. The kept DNA is CDR3 alone, 57 bases in frame from the first base. CDR1 and CDR2 (SGDLS, YYNGEE) derive from the germline V gene. Overall study outcomes, separate from this receptor: How much clinical and demographic metadata was included differed by source and by participant, and the metadata was provided uncurated.

In Seattle, one collaborating source enrolled patients while the infection was active and tracked those patients longitudinally over the course of disease. Whole blood was collected in K2EDTA tubes by collaborating institutions according to the institutions' own protocols. For TCRbeta analysis, collaborators shipped samples as frozen whole blood, isolated PBMCs, or DNA extracted from either of those sample types. The immunoSEQ Assay, a bias-controlled multiplex PCR, was used to amplify TCRbeta CDR3 regions from genomic DNA. In the paper's pipeline: The number of nucleated cells in each sample was estimated by amplification of reference gene primers within the assay. To quantify the absolute abundance of each unique TCRbeta CDR3 rearrangement, sequence reads were collapsed and filtered. For each sample, productive Simpson clonality was calculated by taking the square root of Simpson's diversity index across productive rearrangements. Drawn from immuneACCESS, this table holds only the in-frame rearrangements with V and J called that TCRdb kept. Clones are partly lost; checked studies trace under half to an unresolved V gene and leave the rest unexplained. The DNA was the basis for D and trimming; V, J and clone size are from that table. The sample yields about 230,000 clones; 70% to 90% were counted once. Jointly, the top ten make up around 5.5% of the sample.

Comment on this clone: It lacks a known antigen. Base quality data are lacking; no much larger clone is found one base away.

The source material was peripheral blood. The TCR originated in a man aged 45 to 65 with COVID-19, enrolled during active disease. The chain employs TRBV9 and TRBJ1-6; 7 bases in between match TRBD1. The CDR3: CASSVFRGTSPVYNSPLHF. The DNA sequence is as follows: TGTGCCAGCAGCGTATTCAGGGGGACCTCCCCCGTATATAATTCACCCCTCCACTTT.